The 30 T cell receptor beta chains in this list originate from one sample, sequenced in a study of CD8+CD57+ T cells in acquired aplastic anemia. Profiles of TCR beta VDJ and CDR3 were generated from a genomic DNA template. From the reads, TCRdb called clonotypes with MiXCR, one entry per CDR3 protein. The sample holds roughly 250,000 distinct CDR3 sequences, approximately 50% seen once. By flow cytometry, patients selected for sequencing had shown an expansion of CD8+CD57+ cells. The sample taken for sequencing was sorted CD4+, CD8+, or CD8+CD57+ T cells (not recorded which) from PBMCs. The source of these receptors is a human donor with aplastic anemia.

The V call is TRBV2, the J call TRBJ2-1, with D unresolved. V gave up 4 bases and J gave up 8 bases, with 6 bases separating them. The CDR3 has 11 residues. The V gene's germline CDR1 is SNHLY and CDR2 FYNNEI. DNA for the CDR3: TGTGCCAGCAGTGCGTGGGATGAGCAGTTCTTC. Translation: CASSAWDEQFF.

This clonotype showed up just once. The rearrangement joins TRBV20-1 to TRBJ2-2; tentatively, D is TRBD1 (6 bases). Germline assignment: CDR1 DFQATT and CDR2 SNEGSKA (reference sequence). CDR3 length equals 13 residues. Deletions cut 5 bases from V and 6 bases from J, with 13 bases between. The CDR3 region has the DNA TGCAGTGCTCCGCAGGGGAAGGCCGGGGAGCTGTTTTTT. It specifies CSAPQGKAGELFF.

The chain uses TRBV9 and TRBJ2-6, with D possibly matching TRBD2 (5 bases). Germline V gene data show CDR1 as SGDLS and CDR2 as YYNGEE. The CDR3 spans 14 residues. The V and J ends lost 4 bases and 3 bases respectively, with 8 bases between them. The CDR3 DNA reads as TGTGCCAGCAGCTTACTAGGTGGGGCCAACGTCCTGACTTTC. Its protein product is CASSLLGGANVLTF.

This chain links TRBV25-1 with TRBJ2-3; no clear D gene. Trimming cost V 10 bases and J 6 bases, with 11 bases left between them. Germline-derived CDR1 and CDR2 are MGHDK and SYGVNS. CDR3 length: 11 residues. Written as DNA, the CDR3 is TGTGCCACCAGGAGTTTGGATACGCAGTATTTT. It codes for CATRSLDTQYF.

V is TRBV25-1 and J is TRBJ2-7; D is uncertain. Germline V gene lookup returns CDR1 MGHDK and CDR2 SYGVNS. This CDR3 has 16 amino acids. Trimming removed 4 bases at V and 2 bases at J, with 18 bases between. The CDR3 protein is CASSARERTGAYEQYF. The CDR3 DNA sequence: TGTGCCAGCAGTGCTAGAGAGAGGACGGGCGCCTACGAGCAGTACTTC.

This clonotype was picked up a small number of times. V is TRBV5-1 and J is TRBJ1-2; TRBD1 aligns across 9 bases. This CDR3 comprises 13 residues. The germline CDR1 and CDR2 sequences are SGHRS and YFSETQ. J gave up 13 bases and V 3 bases, and 10 bases lay outside the gene matches. The CDR3 protein is CASSYQGDRAITF. In DNA form, the CDR3 reads TGCGCCAGCAGCTATCAGGGGGACAGGGCCATCACCTTC.

V and J are TRBV7-9 and TRBJ2-6; 9 nucleotides align to TRBD1. Germline assignment: CDR1 SEHNR and CDR2 FQNEAQ (reference sequence). The trim removed 4 bases at V and 2 bases at J, leaving 0 bases unmatched. The CDR3 is 15 residues long. Here the CDR3 DNA reads TGTGCCAGCAGCTGGGACAGGGCTGGGGCCAACGTCCTGACTTTC. Encoded protein: CASSWDRAGANVLTF.

The chain employs TRBV29-1 and TRBJ2-7; 7 bases fit TRBD1. J was trimmed by 6 bases and V by 6 bases; bases with no gene match: 20. CDR1 is SQVTM, CDR2 ANQGSEA, per germline. CDR3 length: 16 residues. The CDR3 nucleotides read TGCAGCGTGCATAATTTTCAATCGACAGGGAAAGTCGAGCAGTACTTC. Translation gives CSVHNFQSTGKVEQYF.

This clonotype was observed a single time. This may come from a read error, since a much larger clone is one base off. The rearrangement links TRBV12-3 or TRBV12-4 to TRBJ1-5, with unresolved D. The CDR3 length is 15 residues. CDR3 nucleotides: TGTGCCAGCAGTTACGAGGAATACAACAATCAGCACCAGCATTTT. Protein product: CASSYEEYNNQHQHF.

This clonotype was seen just once. The chain carries TRBV20-1 and TRBJ2-7; maybe TRBD2 (6 bases). The CDR3 has 14 amino acids. From germline, CDR1 is DFQATT and CDR2 SNEGSKA (reference sequence). The V end lost 5 bases, the J end lost 0 bases, and 14 bases lay between the germline ends. The CDR3 loop is CSAERRESSYEQYF. The CDR3 DNA reads as TGCAGTGCTGAGCGGAGGGAAAGCTCCTACGAGCAGTACTTC.

This chain connects TRBV25-1 to TRBJ2-7; D may be TRBD1 (6 bases). V was trimmed by 11 bases and J by 3 bases, leaving 20 bases between them. There are 14 residues in the CDR3. Looked up from germline, CDR1 is MGHDK and CDR2 is SYGVNS. CDR3 protein: CAWSAGRGDYEQYF. CDR3 DNA sequence: TGTGCCTGGAGTGCAGGCAGGGGAGACTACGAGCAGTACTTC.

The J gene is TRBJ1-1, the V gene TRBV7-6, with D uncertain. Germline V gene data show CDR1 as SGHVS and CDR2 as FNYEAQ. The V gene lost 1 base and the J gene lost 8 bases, with 14 bases spanning the gap. The CDR3 runs to 14 residues. In DNA, the CDR3 is TGTGCCAGCAGCTTAGGCCTTATGAGTCCCGAAGCTTTCTTT. Its translation is CASSLGLMSPEAFF.

This clonotype has at least ten counts. CDR3 coding DNA: TGCAGTGCGGGGGGAGGTCCTTTCCAAGAGACCCAGTACTTC. It codes for CSAGGGPFQETQYF. This chain uses TRBV20-1 with TRBJ2-5; TRBD2 is a possible D gene (6 bases). The V and J ends lost 6 bases and 1 base respectively, with 15 bases between them. This CDR3 contains 14 residues. CDR1 is DFQATT and CDR2 is SNEGSKA in the germline V gene (reference sequence).

About this clonotype: This may come from a read error, since a much larger clone is one base off. J is TRBJ2-7 and V is TRBV16; 8 nucleotides line up with TRBD2. The CDR3 spans 16 residues. The germline V gene encodes CDR1 KGHSY and CDR2 FQNENV. As DNA, the CDR3 is TGTGCCGGCAGCCAATCGAGTAATGCGGGGGGCAACGAGCAGTACTTC. Protein: CAGSQSSNAGGNEQYF.

This clonotype was seen at least ten times. The chain recombines TRBV12-3 or TRBV12-4 with TRBJ1-5, with a weak D call TRBD1 (6 bases). With 0 bases removed from V and 5 bases from J, the gap between germline ends came to 8 bases. The CDR3 is 14 amino acids. As DNA, the CDR3 is TGTGCCAGCAGTTTAGCAGGGGGTGATCAGCCCCAGCATTTT. Amino acid sequence: CASSLAGGDQPQHF.

The chain uses TRBV20-1 and TRBJ2-7; D perhaps matches TRBD2 (6 bases). V shed 0 bases and J shed 7 bases, with 10 bases lying between them. The CDR3 contains 12 residues. Germline V gives CDR1 DFQATT, CDR2 SNEGSKA (reference sequence). CDR3 residues: CSARDNRGEQYF. The CDR3 bases are TGCAGTGCTAGAGATAATCGGGGGGAGCAGTACTTC.

The chain couples TRBV29-1 to TRBJ1-4, with no clear D. The CDR3 has 14 residues. Germline V gives CDR1 SQVTM, CDR2 ANQGSEA. The V end lost 7 bases, the J end lost 4 bases, and 16 bases lay between the germline ends. DNA of the CDR3: TGCAGCGCCCTCGGTACAGACAATAATGAAAAACTGTTTTTT. This codes for CSALGTDNNEKLFF.

This clonotype was recorded once. The gene calls are TRBV20-1 and TRBJ1-1, with TRBD1 matching over 11 bases. The CDR3 length is 11 residues. J gave up 8 bases and V 6 bases, and 2 bases lay outside the gene matches. Per the germline V gene, CDR1 is DFQATT and CDR2 is SNEGSKA (reference sequence). The CDR3 region has the DNA TGCAGTGCCGGGACAGGGGGAGAAGCTTTCTTT. It specifies CSAGTGGEAFF.

The chain links TRBV10-3 to TRBJ1-2; 9 bases are shared with TRBD1. Germline V CDR1 and CDR2: ENHRY, SYGVKD. Germline trimming cut 4 bases from V and 6 bases from J; bases unmatched to any gene: 12. The length of the CDR3 is 16 residues. CDR3 sequence: CAISAGRQGVKDGYTF. The CDR3 DNA follows: TGTGCCATCAGTGCAGGTCGACAGGGGGTAAAGGATGGCTACACCTTC.

This clonotype was observed many times. V gene TRBV7-3 combines with J gene TRBJ2-7, with D tentatively TRBD1 or TRBD2 (7 bases each). V was clipped by 5 bases and J by 3 bases, with 17 bases between them. The CDR3 extends over 15 amino acids. Germline V gives CDR1 SGHTA, CDR2 FQGTGA. In DNA, the CDR3 is TGTGCCAGCAGCCCTGGGGGAGGGGGCAACTACGAGCAGTACTTC. Encoded protein: CASSPGGGGNYEQYF.

This chain links TRBV7-6 with TRBJ1-5; a possible D gene is TRBD1 (5 bases). The CDR3 is made up of 16 amino acids. With 4 bases removed from V and 6 bases from J, the gap between germline ends came to 19 bases. Germline V gives CDR1 SGHVS, CDR2 FNYEAQ. CDR3 bases: TGTGCCAGCAGCTCCCATCCTACTAGGGGAGGTCAGCCCCAGCATTTT. Translated, it gives CASSSHPTRGGQPQHF.

A word on this clonotype: The junction shows a germline mismatch at one end, possibly a read error. This rearrangement joins TRBV15 to TRBJ2-6; D might be TRBD1 (6 bases). Looked up from germline, CDR1 is LNHNV and CDR2 is YYDKDF (reference sequence). This CDR3 contains 16 residues. As DNA, the CDR3 is TGTGCCTCCAGCAATACAGGGTCTCTGGAGGCCAACGTCTTGACTTTC. It is translated as CASSNTGSLEANVLTF.

The V and J genes are TRBV7-2 and TRBJ1-4; the match to TRBD1 covers 7 bases. The CDR3 has 15 residues. The germline V gene encodes CDR1 SGHTA and CDR2 FQGNSA. V was pared by 4 bases and J by 8 bases, with 10 bases of the junction left unmatched. The CDR3, as DNA: TGTGCCAGCAGCTCGTCACAGGGGTTTAGAGAAAAACTGTTTTTT. It translates to CASSSSQGFREKLFF. Based on the CDR3 plus reference TRBV7-2 and TRBJ1-4, the full variable domain is GAGVSQSPSNKVTEKGKDVELRCDPISGHTALYWYRQSLGQGLEFLIYFQGNSAPDKSGLPSDRFSAERTGGSVSTLTIQRTQQEDSAVYLCASSSSQGFREKLFFGSGTQLSVL.

This clonotype is a singleton in its sample. V usage is TRBV15 and J usage is TRBJ1-5; D gene unclear. Germline CDR1 is LNHNV and CDR2 is YYDKDF (reference sequence). The CDR3 runs 18 residues. V gave up 3 bases and J gave up 7 bases, with 25 bases separating them. CDR3: CATSRASRAERFGQPQHF. Here the CDR3 DNA reads TGTGCCACCAGCAGGGCATCTAGGGCGGAACGGTTTGGGCAGCCCCAGCATTTT.

This chain links TRBV19 with TRBJ1-2, with 7 bases identical to TRBD1. Germline assignment: CDR1 LNHDA and CDR2 SQIVND (reference sequence). Trimming cost V 5 bases and J 6 bases; bases outside gene matches: 9. CDR3 size: 14 residues. The CDR3 DNA reads as TGTGCCAGTAGTTCGACAGGGCCCTGGAATGGCTACACCTTC. Its translation is CASSSTGPWNGYTF.

The chain recombines TRBV7-9 with TRBJ2-1; D possibly corresponds to TRBD1 (5 bases). The CDR3 runs to 14 residues. CDR1 and CDR2 from the germline V gene are SEHNR and FQNEAQ (reference sequence). The ends were cut back, 1 base at V and 9 bases at J, with 13 bases in the middle. CDR3 sequence reads: CASSLVGQGGEQFF. Written as DNA, the CDR3 is TGTGCCAGCAGCTTAGTAGGGCAGGGCGGTGAGCAGTTCTTC.

This sequence joins TRBV20-1 and TRBJ1-1; tentative D call: TRBD1 (5 bases). This CDR3 is 12 amino acids long. Trimming removed 6 bases at V and 2 bases at J, with 10 bases between. Germline V gene data show CDR1 as DFQATT and CDR2 as SNEGSKA (reference sequence). CDR3 protein: CSAATGNTEAFF. CDR3 nucleotides: TGCAGTGCAGCAACAGGAAACACTGAAGCTTTCTTT.

The rearrangement uses TRBV10-3 and TRBJ2-7; D is unclear. Trimming took off 0 bases at V and 5 bases at J, with 8 bases between the two ends. Germline V CDR1 and CDR2: ENHRY, SYGVKD. The CDR3 runs to 13 residues. Written as DNA, the CDR3 is TGTGCCATCAGTGAGTCGACGGGCCACGAGCAGTACTTC. Protein sequence: CAISESTGHEQYF.

Worth noting for this clonotype: A much larger clone differs by one base, so this may be a read error. This chain links TRBV11-2 with TRBJ2-7, with D tentatively TRBD2 (5 bases). Germline CDR1 is SGHAT and CDR2 is FQNNGV. Trimming shortened V by 1 base and J by 2 bases, and 9 bases separated the two germline ends. There are 14 residues in the CDR3. The CDR3 loop is CASSLAGTPYEQYF. CDR3 coding DNA: TGTGCCAGCAGCTTAGCGGGAACACCCTACGAGCAGTACTTC.

About this clonotype: Mismatch with germline at one junction end may stem from a read error. The V and J genes are TRBV15 and TRBJ1-1; perhaps TRBD1 as D (6 bases). This CDR3 is 14 amino acids long. The germline CDR1 and CDR2 sequences are LNHNV and YYDKDF (reference sequence). The CDR3, as DNA: TGTGCCACCAGCATCCGCCGGGACACACCTGAAGCTTCCTTT. Protein sequence: CATSIRRDTPEASF.